These T cell receptor beta chains were read from a single sample in a study of blood T cell repertoires in COVID-19. Profiling relied on immunoSEQ multiplex PCR, and the TCRdb table lists in-frame clones only, not all of them. The table records around 300,000 clones, roughly 85% of them present only once. Sequenced input: peripheral blood. The receptor set was obtained from a human donor in a cohort sampled during active COVID-19. Both conserved end residues are part of each CDR3. The D gene is left open where the match is weak. Size is omitted from some rows. Given values are once, few, many or a class for expanded clones.

j_call,v_call,d_call,clone_size,cdr3_nt,cdr3_aa
TRBJ1-2,TRBV12-3/TRBV12-4,.,.,TGTGCCAGCAGCCCGGGACTCTATGGCTACACCTTC,CASSPGLYGYTF
TRBJ2-7,TRBV6-2/TRBV6-3,TRBD1,.,TGTGCCAGCAGTTCGACAGGGGCGATCTCCTACGAGCAGTACTTC,CASSSTGAISYEQYF
TRBJ2-3,TRBV5-1,.,.,TGCGCCAGCAGCTTGACCACAGGGCCAGATACGCAGTATTTT,CASSLTTGPDTQYF
TRBJ2-4,TRBV9,.,.,TGTGCCAGCAGCACTCTAGACTCCCCGCTCGGAAACATTCAGTACTTC,CASSTLDSPLGNIQYF
TRBJ2-1,TRBV4-2,TRBD2,.,TGTGCCAGCAGCGTCGGACTAGCGGCCTACAATGAGCAGTTCTTC,CASSVGLAAYNEQFF
TRBJ1-2,TRBV6-2/TRBV6-3,TRBD1,.,TGTGCCAGCAGTTACCGAACCTCGGGACAGGGGAGTGGCTACACCTTC,CASSYRTSGQGSGYTF
TRBJ2-1,TRBV29-1,TRBD2,.,TGCAGCGTTGGCCTTGATTGGGCTAGCGGGAGGGCCGGAGAGATTGAGCAGTTCTTC,CSVGLDWASGRAGEIEQFF
TRBJ1-3,TRBV9,.,once,TGTGCCAGCAGCGTAGGGGGGGTTGGAAACACCATATATTTT,CASSVGGVGNTIYF
TRBJ1-1,TRBV3-1/TRBV3-2,TRBD1,few,TGTGCCAGCAGGCCCAGGGGGCGAAAGACTGAAGCTTTCTTT,CASRPRGRKTEAFF
TRBJ2-7,TRBV7-9,TRBD2,.,TGTGCCAGCAGCTTAGGGACTAGCGACATCTACGAGCAGTACTTC,CASSLGTSDIYEQYF
TRBJ1-1,TRBV7-9,.,few,TGTGCCAGCAGCTTAGGGAGCACGAACACTGAAGCTTTCTTT,CASSLGSTNTEAFF
TRBJ1-1,TRBV12-3/TRBV12-4,.,.,TGTGCCAGCAGAGTCCAGGGGCGGACTGAAGCTTTCTTT,CASRVQGRTEAFF
TRBJ2-2,TRBV10-1,TRBD1,.,TGCGCCAGCAGTGGGAGTAAGGGGGCAGCCACCGGGGAGCTGTTTTTT,CASSGSKGAATGELFF
TRBJ2-3,TRBV6-5,TRBD2,.,TGTGCCAGCGGGCGACGCGCGGGAGACACAGATACGCAGTATTTT,CASGRRAGDTDTQYF
TRBJ2-7,TRBV5-1,.,.,TGCGCCAGCAGGCCCACTTTGATTGGCGAGCAGTACTTC,CASRPTLIGEQYF
TRBJ2-1,TRBV19,TRBD2,.,TGTGCCAGTAGATTCGGACTAGCGAATGAGCAGTTCTTC,CASRFGLANEQFF